This record looks at one T cell receptor (beta chain) sequence and its context. Its antigen is as yet unknown. The sample belongs to a study of T cell repertoires in cytomegalovirus infection. Looking at the study overall: Recently identified HLA-C-restricted and well-studied HLA-B-restricted CMV epitopes were used.

MiXCR, run by TCRdb on the reads, gives a single entry per CDR3 protein. The table lists over 250,000 distinct CDR3 sequences, approximately 22% of them singletons, with under 25% in the top ten. Trimming removed 4 bases from V and 4 bases from J, with 10 bases in between. Germline-derived CDR1 and CDR2 are KGHDR and SFDVKD. This CDR3 contains 15 residues. Findings of the study overall: Summed public TCR beta family frequency identified CMV carriers bearing the relevant HLA. Dominating the ex vivo response were TCR beta clonotypes that were CMV-specific and HLA-C-restricted.

The genes are TRBV24-1 and TRBJ2-6, with a tentative D call TRBD1 (5 bases). The starting material was cultured PBMCs, obtained from culture after CMV antigen stimulation. This receptor was taken from a human donor in good health (CMV status not recorded). Some clones in this sample may be carry-over from other donors' samples. CDR3 sequence: CATSDSRAGANVLTF. The CDR3 bases are TGTGCCACCAGTGACTCCAGGGCCGGGGCCAACGTCCTGACTTTC.